This passage covers 22 T cell receptor beta chains from one sample sequenced in a study of cytomegalovirus exposure and HLA in healthy donors. The PCR contained 60 Vbeta and 13 Jbeta primers. Assay used: immunoSEQ multiplex PCR; TCRdb lists only in-frame clones, some missing. The sample holds about 110,000 clones; 65% to 75% are singletons and the top ten take approximately 11%. What was sequenced was PBMCs. These receptors were obtained from a man aged 40-50 years in good health and CMV-seropositive.

This rearrangement joins TRBV6-1 to TRBJ2-5, with 10 bases lining up with TRBD2. Trimming at V came to 3 bases and at J to 1 base, leaving 11 bases not matched to a gene. The germline CDR1 and CDR2 sequences are MNHNS and SASEGT. This CDR3 is 18 amino acids long. The CDR3 DNA reads TGTGCCAGCAGTGAGGGATTCCGTCTAGCGGGGGTCCAAGAGACCCAGTACTTC. Its translation is CASSEGFRLAGVQETQYF.

This clone appeared a single time. The chain employs TRBV7-2 and TRBJ1-1; no clear D. The length of the CDR3 is 16 residues. Germline V CDR1 and CDR2: SGHTA, FQGNSA. Trimming pared 4 bases from V and 0 bases from J, leaving 15 bases between. DNA for the CDR3: TGTGCCAGCAGCTCGTTCAACCGGTTCATGAACACTGAAGCTTTCTTT. Encoded protein: CASSSFNRFMNTEAFF.

This clone was recorded a few times. Its ends do not fully match the called genes, so a read error is possible. The chain links TRBV7-7 to TRBJ1-5; D is undetermined. CDR1 is SSHAT and CDR2 is FNYEAQ in the germline V gene (reference sequence). CDR3 length equals 13 residues. DNA of the CDR3: TGTGCTAGCAGCTTAACGGAGGATCAGCCCCAGCATTTT. It encodes CASSLTEDQPQHF.

This sequence joins TRBV28 and TRBJ2-7; D may be TRBD2 (5 bases). The V gene lost 7 bases and the J gene lost 4 bases, with 11 bases spanning the gap. This CDR3 region has 12 residues. Germline CDR1 and CDR2: MDHEN and SYDVKM. The CDR3 nucleotides are TGTGCCAGCACTTTGCCGGGGTACGAGCAGTACTTC. This codes for CASTLPGYEQYF.

The rearrangement links TRBV28 to TRBJ2-2, with 10 bases lining up with TRBD2. From germline, CDR1 is MDHEN and CDR2 SYDVKM. V lost 4 bases and J lost 5; bases outside the gene matches: 4. CDR3 length: 15 residues. CDR3 sequence reads: CASSSSGSGTGELFF. The CDR3 DNA reads TGTGCCAGCAGTTCTAGCGGGAGTGGGACCGGGGAGCTGTTTTTT.

CDR3 bases: TGTGCCAGCAGTTCCAGGGGGTTAGGAAATCAGCCCCAGCATTTT. This sequence encodes CASSSRGLGNQPQHF. The chain couples TRBV6-5 to TRBJ1-5; 7 bases match TRBD1. Germline V gene lookup returns CDR1 MNHEY and CDR2 SVGAGI. The CDR3 totals 15 residues. With 4 bases clipped from V and 4 bases from J, the junction kept 7 bases outside the gene matches.

This clone was seen just once. The chain joins TRBV14 to TRBJ2-1; D ambiguous. CDR1 is SGHDN, CDR2 FVKESK, per germline. The CDR3 has 14 residues. V lost 4 bases and J lost 7, with 14 bases in between. The CDR3 reads CASSRPGSLNEQFF. CDR3 DNA: TGTGCCAGCAGCCGCCCGGGTAGTTTGAATGAGCAGTTCTTC.

The rearrangement joins TRBV6-5 to TRBJ1-5; no clear D. Germline values: CDR1 MNHEY, CDR2 SVGAGI. The CDR3 length is 11 residues. V lost 5 bases and J 7 bases, leaving 6 bases between the germline ends. CDR3 DNA: TGTGCCAGCAGTCTTAGCCAGCCCCAGCATTTT. This translates into CASSLSQPQHF.

The gene calls are TRBV30 and TRBJ2-1; 8 bases align to TRBD2. The trim removed 0 bases at V and 9 bases at J, leaving 7 bases unmatched. CDR3 length: 14 residues. CDR1 is GTSNPN and CDR2 is SVGIG in the germline V gene (reference sequence). The CDR3 loop is CAWSVGLAGGEQFF. CDR3 DNA: TGTGCCTGGAGTGTAGGGCTAGCGGGCGGTGAGCAGTTCTTC.

The chain is built from TRBV14 and TRBJ2-7; D perhaps matches TRBD1 (6 bases). There are 16 residues in the CDR3. Germline V gene lookup returns CDR1 SGHDN and CDR2 FVKESK. Trimming stripped 4 bases from V and 7 bases from J, with 23 bases between. The CDR3 nucleotides are TGTGCCAGCAGCCGAGCAGGGGCCGGACTCGCAGCAGAGCAGTACTTC. Translated, it gives CASSRAGAGLAAEQYF.

The V gene is TRBV5-6, the J gene TRBJ2-5; TRBD2 might be the D (5 bases). Germline CDR1 reads SGHDT; CDR2 reads YYEEEE. The V gene lost 0 bases and the J gene lost 7 bases, with 10 bases spanning the gap. This CDR3 has 13 residues. CDR3 loop: CASSLAPEGTQYF. DNA of the CDR3: TGTGCCAGCAGCTTGGCCCCAGAGGGGACCCAGTACTTC. Combining the CDR3 with reference TRBV5-6 and TRBJ2-5 gives the whole variable domain DAGVTQSPTHLIKTRGQQVTLRCSPKSGHDTVSWYQQALGQGPQFIFQYYEEEERQRGNFPDRFSGHQFPNYSSELNVNALLLGDSALYLCASSLAPEGTQYFGPGTRLLVL.

This rearrangement joins TRBV29-1 to TRBJ2-5; perhaps TRBD2 as D (5 bases). Trimming shortened V by 6 bases and J by 5 bases, and 13 bases separated the two germline ends. The CDR3 loop spans 12 amino acids. Germline V gives CDR1 SQVTM, CDR2 ANQGSEA. CDR3 DNA sequence: TGCAGCGTCCCTGGACCGGGGGAGACCCAGTACTTC. Protein sequence: CSVPGPGETQYF.

V gene TRBV9 combines with J gene TRBJ1-4; D may be TRBD1 (5 bases). V lost 0 bases and J 5 bases, leaving 8 bases between the germline ends. The germline V gene has CDR1 SGDLS and CDR2 YYNGEE. The CDR3 contains 14 residues. As DNA, the CDR3 is TGTGCCAGCAGCGTAGTGGCAGGGAATGAAAAACTGTTTTTT. This sequence encodes CASSVVAGNEKLFF.

This clone has just a few counts. The chain joins TRBV6-5 to TRBJ1-1; D possibly corresponds to TRBD1 (5 bases). Trimming took 1 base from V and 5 from J, leaving 14 bases between them. Germline CDR1 MNHEY, CDR2 SVGAGI. This CDR3 spans 15 amino acids. CDR3 nucleotide sequence: TGTGCCAGCAGTTACTATCGGGGGAGCGGGACTGAAGCTTTCTTT. As protein: CASSYYRGSGTEAFF.

The chain joins TRBV5-1 to TRBJ2-3; D gene uncertain. Trimming removed 0 bases at V and 2 bases at J, with 4 bases between. CDR3 size: 13 residues. CDR1 is SGHRS and CDR2 is YFSETQ in the germline V gene. CDR3 sequence (DNA): TGCGCCAGCAGCTTGGGACACACAGATACGCAGTATTTT. Protein product: CASSLGHTDTQYF.

V and J are TRBV7-2 and TRBJ2-3; 10 positions agree with TRBD2. The ends lost 0 bases at V and 9 bases at J; junction bases unmatched: 9. Germline V CDR1 and CDR2: SGHTA, FQGNSA. The CDR3 runs 16 residues. CDR3 DNA sequence: TGTGCCAGCAGCTTAGCGCTAGCGGGAGTGCCGGAGACGCAGTATTTT. Translation: CASSLALAGVPETQYF.

This clone came up a few times. The sample carries other DNA sequences with the same CDR3. This rearrangement joins TRBV19 to TRBJ2-6; D ambiguous. CDR1 LNHDA and CDR2 SQIVND come from the germline V gene (reference sequence). Trimming cost V 6 bases and J 1 base, with 4 bases left between them. The CDR3 is 13 residues long. CDR3 DNA: TGTGCCAGTAGCCAATCTGGGGCCAACGTCCTGACTTTC. It yields the protein CASSQSGANVLTF.

Written as DNA, the CDR3 is TGTGCCAGCAGTGGGACTAACACAGATACGCAGTATTTT. This translates into CASSGTNTDTQYF. This chain links TRBV6-5 with TRBJ2-3; TRBD2 aligns across 7 bases. Germline V CDR1 and CDR2: MNHEY, SVGAGI. V was clipped by 5 bases and J by 2 bases; unmatched bases: 1. CDR3 size: 13 residues.

The genes are TRBV9 and TRBJ2-3, with TRBD2 matching 10 bases. CDR1 SGDLS and CDR2 YYNGEE come from the germline V gene. The junction had 5 bases not matched to a gene; V was cut back by 0 bases and J by 1 base. The CDR3 runs to 17 residues. The CDR3 DNA is TGTGCCAGCAGCGTAGGAGGGGGGACTAGCGGCACAGATACGCAGTATTTT. Protein: CASSVGGGTSGTDTQYF.

V gene TRBV5-4 combines with J gene TRBJ2-2; possibly TRBD2 for D (6 bases). Trimming cost V 5 bases and J 0 bases, with 11 bases left between them. Germline-derived CDR1 and CDR2 are SGHNT and YYREEE (reference sequence). This CDR3 is 15 amino acids long. The CDR3 loop is CASRPGLPNTGELFF. The CDR3 DNA is TGTGCCAGCAGGCCGGGACTTCCGAACACCGGGGAGCTGTTTTTT.

The chain couples TRBV28 to TRBJ1-4; no clear D. Germline CDR1 and CDR2: MDHEN and SYDVKM. This CDR3 has 12 amino acids. V was cut by 2 bases and J by 8 bases, with 6 bases left in between. As DNA, the CDR3 is TGTGCCAGCAGTTTAGGAGGGGAAAAACTGTTTTTT. Protein: CASSLGGEKLFF.

The chain carries TRBV6-1 and TRBJ2-1, with 10 bases identical to TRBD1. Germline assignment: CDR1 MNHNS and CDR2 SASEGT. The trim removed 11 bases at V and 7 bases at J, leaving 2 bases unmatched. This CDR3 region has 11 residues. The chain's CDR3 is CAGQGGNEQFF. The CDR3 DNA is TGTGCCGGACAGGGGGGGAATGAGCAGTTCTTC.